This T cell receptor (beta chain) was sequenced during a study of blood T cell repertoires in COVID-19. This CDR3 is 13 amino acids long. V shed 4 bases, J shed 7 bases, and the junction held 5 bases outside the gene matches. From germline, CDR1 is SGHTA and CDR2 FQGNSA. In the study's own analysis: The assay estimated nucleated cells by amplifying reference gene primers. TCRdb keeps only in-frame clones here, not all; method: immunoSEQ multiplex PCR. For V, J and clone size, that table is used; D and trimming come from the DNA. The sample records approximately 61,000 clones, around four fifths being singletons.

The sequence was collected from a man in his 70s with acute or convalescent COVID-19. V and J are TRBV7-2 and TRBJ2-3; TRBD2 matches at 7 bases. Input material: peripheral blood. DNA of the CDR3: TGTGCCAGCAGCTCGAGGACTAGAAATACGCAGTATTTT. Translation gives CASSSRTRNTQYF.